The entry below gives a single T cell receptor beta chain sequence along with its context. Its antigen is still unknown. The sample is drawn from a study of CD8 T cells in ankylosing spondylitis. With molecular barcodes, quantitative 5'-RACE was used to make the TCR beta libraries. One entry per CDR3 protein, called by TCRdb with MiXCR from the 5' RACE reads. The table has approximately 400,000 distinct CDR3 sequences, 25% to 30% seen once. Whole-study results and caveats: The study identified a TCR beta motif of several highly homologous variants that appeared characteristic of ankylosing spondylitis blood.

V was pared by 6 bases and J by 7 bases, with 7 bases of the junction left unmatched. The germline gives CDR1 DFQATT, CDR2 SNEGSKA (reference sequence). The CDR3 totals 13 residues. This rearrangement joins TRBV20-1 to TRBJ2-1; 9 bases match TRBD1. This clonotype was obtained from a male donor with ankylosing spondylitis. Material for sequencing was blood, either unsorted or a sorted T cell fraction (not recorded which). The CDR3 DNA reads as TGCAGTGCACCGCGGACAGGGGTGAATGAGCAGTTCTTC. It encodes CSAPRTGVNEQFF.